These 20 T cell receptor beta chains came from one sample sequenced in a study of blood T cell repertoires in COVID-19. TCRdb's table, derived via immunoSEQ multiplex PCR, lists solely in-frame clones and lacks some. The repertoire holds roughly 150,000 clones, approximately 86% seen once, with over 2% in the top ten. Sequenced input: peripheral blood. These receptors came from a woman aged 65 to 85 with acute or convalescent COVID-19.

A few counts support this clone. This chain uses TRBV11-3 with TRBJ1-1; TRBD1 matches 10 bases. V shed 3 bases, J shed 6 bases, and the junction held 7 bases outside the gene matches. Germline CDR1 SGHNT, CDR2 YENEEA. CDR3 length: 15 amino acids. CDR3 in amino acids: CASSFGGQGISEAFF. CDR3 bases: TGTGCCAGCAGCTTCGGGGGACAGGGGATCTCTGAAGCTTTCTTT.

This chain connects TRBV7-3 to TRBJ1-2, with 9 bases aligning to TRBD1. V lost 5 bases and J lost 6; bases outside the gene matches: 10. CDR3 length equals 15 residues. The germline V gene has CDR1 SGHTA and CDR2 FQGTGA. The CDR3 nucleotides read TGTGCCAGCAGCCCACAGGGGGCCTCGTCGGATGGCTACACCTTC. It specifies CASSPQGASSDGYTF.

This chain uses TRBV10-1 with TRBJ1-4; TRBD1 agrees at 8 bases. With 6 bases clipped from V and 7 bases from J, the junction kept 4 bases outside the gene matches. This CDR3 has 13 residues. The germline gives CDR1 WNHNN, CDR2 SYGVQD (reference sequence). CDR3 sequence reads: CASSRGRGEKLFF. In DNA form, the CDR3 reads TGCGCCAGCAGCAGGGGGCGAGGTGAAAAACTGTTTTTT.

The chain employs TRBV30 and TRBJ2-1, with D maybe TRBD2 (5 bases). Germline CDR1 reads GTSNPN; CDR2 reads SVGIG (reference sequence). CDR3 size: 13 residues. The ends were cut back, 0 bases at V and 9 bases at J, with 12 bases in the middle. CDR3 loop: CAWSVLVKSEQFF. CDR3 in DNA: TGTGCCTGGAGTGTACTAGTTAAGAGTGAGCAGTTCTTC.

The chain employs TRBV9 and TRBJ1-1, with D possibly matching TRBD1 (5 bases). Germline CDR1 and CDR2: SGDLS and YYNGEE. The CDR3 consists of 14 residues. Between the trimmed V and J ends, which lost 4 bases and 1 base, there was a span of 11 bases. The DNA for the CDR3 is TGTGCCAGCAGCTTGACGGACAAGAACACTGAAGCTTTCTTT. Its translation is CASSLTDKNTEAFF.

The rearrangement links TRBV3-1 (or the pseudogene TRBV3-2) to TRBJ2-2; D not resolved. This CDR3 has 14 amino acids. V was cut by 1 base and J by 1 base, with 4 bases left in between. Germline values: CDR1 LGHDT, CDR2 YNNKEL (reference sequence). The CDR3 spells CASSQVRNTGELFF. CDR3 bases: TGTGCCAGCAGCCAAGTCAGGAACACCGGGGAGCTGTTTTTT.

This rearrangement joins TRBV29-1 to TRBJ2-4; no clear D gene. This CDR3 is built from 11 residues. Per germline, CDR1 SQVTM and CDR2 ANQGSEA. Trimming took 6 bases from V and 0 from J, leaving 3 bases between them. CDR3 loop: CSVLAKNIQYF. The CDR3 DNA reads as TGCAGCGTCCTAGCCAAAAACATTCAGTACTTC.

This sequence joins TRBV2 and TRBJ2-7; 7 bases are a match to TRBD1. Germline values: CDR1 SNHLY, CDR2 FYNNEI. V dropped 10 bases and J dropped 3; count of bases not matched to a gene: 12. The CDR3 runs 14 residues. Here the CDR3 reads CATQVDRFNYEQYF. The CDR3 nucleotides are TGTGCCACGCAAGTGGACAGGTTCAACTACGAGCAGTACTTC.

A few counts support this clone. Here the CDR3 reads CASSHRAANEKLFF. DNA for the CDR3: TGTGCCAGCAGCCACAGGGCCGCTAATGAAAAACTGTTTTTT. This chain uses TRBV11-2 with TRBJ1-4; possibly TRBD1 for D (6 bases). V lost 5 bases to trimming and J lost 3 bases, with 10 bases between them. This CDR3 contains 14 residues. Germline CDR1 SGHAT, CDR2 FQNNGV.

The gene calls are TRBV5-4 and TRBJ2-7; TRBD1 aligns across 8 bases. Germline V gene lookup returns CDR1 SGHNT and CDR2 YYREEE (reference sequence). Germline trimming cut 4 bases from V and 0 bases from J; bases unmatched to any gene: 6. The CDR3 extends over 15 amino acids. The CDR3 DNA reads TGTGCCAGCAGCAACCGGGACAGGAGCTCCTACGAGCAGTACGTC. Its translation is CASSNRDRSSYEQYV.

V gene TRBV11-2 combines with J gene TRBJ1-5, with a possible D match to TRBD1 (6 bases). V lost 6 bases and J lost 0, with 12 bases in between. The CDR3 runs 15 residues. Germline V lookup: CDR1 SGHAT, CDR2 FQNNGV. The CDR3 sequence is CASSLDSASNQPQHF. CDR3 nucleotides: TGTGCCAGCAGTTTGGACAGCGCTAGCAATCAGCCCCAGCATTTT.

The chain links TRBV28 to TRBJ2-2; TRBD1 matches at 8 bases. The V gene end was trimmed by 7 bases and the J gene end by 5 bases; junction bases not matched to a gene: 12. This CDR3 is 16 amino acids long. The germline V gene has CDR1 MDHEN and CDR2 SYDVKM. CDR3 protein: CASTEPKTGVTGELFF. The CDR3 nucleotides are TGTGCCAGCACCGAACCAAAGACAGGGGTTACCGGGGAGCTGTTTTTT.

This clone occurred a few times. The J gene is TRBJ1-6, the V gene TRBV4-1, with no clear D. Germline-derived CDR1 and CDR2 are MGHRA and YSYEKL. V was clipped by 1 base and J by 8 bases, with 9 bases between them. The CDR3 loop spans 14 amino acids. Here the CDR3 reads CASSQGSSDSPLHF. As DNA, the CDR3 is TGCGCCAGCAGCCAAGGGAGTTCCGATTCACCCCTCCACTTT.

There are a few counts of this clone. The genes are TRBV3-1 (or the pseudogene TRBV3-2) and TRBJ2-7; D is possibly TRBD1 (6 bases). This CDR3 contains 13 residues. The V end was cut by 1 base, the J end by 6 bases, with 10 bases between. The germline V gene has CDR1 LGHDT and CDR2 YNNKEL (reference sequence). The CDR3 DNA reads TGTGCCAGCAGCCAAGTAACAGGGCGCGAGCAGTACTTC. Translated: CASSQVTGREQYF.

This chain uses TRBV19 with TRBJ2-5; no clear D gene. The V end lost 4 bases, the J end lost 0 bases, and 6 bases lay between the germline ends. The CDR3 has 13 residues. The germline gives CDR1 LNHDA, CDR2 SQIVND (reference sequence). CDR3: CASSKLDQETQYF. In DNA form, the CDR3 reads TGTGCCAGTAGTAAACTGGACCAAGAGACCCAGTACTTC. Full variable domain (rest looked up from reference TRBV19 and TRBJ2-5): DGGITQSPKYLFRKEGQNVTLSCEQNLNHDAMYWYRQDPGQGLRLIYYSQIVNDFQKGDIAEGYSVSREKKESFPLTVTSAQKNPTAFYLCASSKLDQETQYFGPGTRLLVL.

This chain uses TRBV5-4 with TRBJ2-1; perhaps TRBD2 as D (7 bases). Trimming pared 3 bases from V and 5 bases from J, leaving 21 bases between. CDR1 SGHNT and CDR2 YYREEE come from the germline V gene (reference sequence). CDR3 length: 17 residues. The CDR3 region is CASSSLRGSGANNEQFF. In DNA, the CDR3 is TGTGCCAGCAGCTCCCTAAGGGGGAGCGGGGCCAACAATGAGCAGTTCTTC.

The chain employs TRBV3-1 (or the pseudogene TRBV3-2) and TRBJ1-4, with D possibly being TRBD1 (6 bases). Trimming took 6 bases from V and 7 from J, leaving 18 bases between them. CDR1 is LGHDT and CDR2 is YNNKEL in the germline V gene (reference sequence). CDR3 length: 15 residues. The CDR3 DNA reads TGTGCCAGCAGTCCCTGGGGGCTCACGGGTGAAAAACTGTTTTTT. Amino acid sequence: CASSPWGLTGEKLFF.

The J gene is TRBJ1-1, the V gene TRBV28, with 8 bases matching TRBD1. Germline CDR1 is MDHEN and CDR2 is SYDVKM. The V and J ends lost 7 bases and 0 bases, in that order; junction bases with no gene match: 7. The CDR3 length is 15 residues. DNA of the CDR3: TGTGCCAGCACATTTCAGGGGGCCTTGAACACTGAAGCTTTCTTT. Its translation: CASTFQGALNTEAFF.

The chain combines TRBV28 with TRBJ1-6, with unresolved D. The V gene's germline CDR1 is MDHEN and CDR2 SYDVKM. V was cut by 3 bases and J by 7 bases, with 4 bases left in between. This CDR3 spans 12 amino acids. The CDR3 sequence is CASSFGNSPLHF. The CDR3 DNA follows: TGTGCCAGCAGTTTCGGGAATTCACCCCTCCACTTT.

The V and J genes are TRBV9 and TRBJ1-2, with 10 nucleotides matching TRBD1. CDR1 SGDLS and CDR2 YYNGEE come from the germline V gene. V was clipped by 5 bases and J by 6 bases; unmatched bases: 10. This CDR3 is built from 15 residues. CDR3 nucleotides: TGTGCCAGCAGTCCCTCAGACAGGGGGCGCGATGGCTACACCTTC. Protein: CASSPSDRGRDGYTF.